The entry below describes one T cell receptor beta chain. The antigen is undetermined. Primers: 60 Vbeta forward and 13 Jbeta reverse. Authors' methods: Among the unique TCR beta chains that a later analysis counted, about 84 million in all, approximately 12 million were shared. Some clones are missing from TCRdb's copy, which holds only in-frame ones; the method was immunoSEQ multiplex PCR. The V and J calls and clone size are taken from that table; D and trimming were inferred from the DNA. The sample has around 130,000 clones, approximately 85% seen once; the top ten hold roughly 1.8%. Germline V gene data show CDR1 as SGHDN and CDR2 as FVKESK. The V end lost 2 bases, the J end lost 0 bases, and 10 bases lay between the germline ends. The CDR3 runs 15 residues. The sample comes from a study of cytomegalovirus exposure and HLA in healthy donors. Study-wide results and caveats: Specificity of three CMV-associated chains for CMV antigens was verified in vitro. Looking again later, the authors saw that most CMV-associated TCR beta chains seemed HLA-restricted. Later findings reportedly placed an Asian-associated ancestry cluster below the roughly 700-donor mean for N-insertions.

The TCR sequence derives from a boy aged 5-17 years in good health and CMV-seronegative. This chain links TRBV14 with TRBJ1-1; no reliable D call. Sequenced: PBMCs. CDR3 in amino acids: CASSQHQNMNTEAFF. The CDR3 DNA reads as TGTGCCAGCAGCCAACATCAGAATATGAACACTGAAGCTTTCTTT.